A single sample is the source of the 16 T cell receptor beta chains below, sequenced in a study of regulatory T cells in long-lasting Graves disease. Arm-PCR of CDR3 regions and iRepertoire HTBI primers were the basis on which TCR beta libraries were built. TCRdb re-called the multiplex PCR reads through MiXCR, storing one row per CDR3 protein. Seen here are about 400,000 distinct CDR3 sequences, around 21% observed once, and the top ten hold more than 20%. The time point was: persistent/refractory GD, antithyroid drugs over 5 years with positive TRAb. With RNA extracted from PBMCs as input, the TCR library was made. This sample comprised peripheral blood mononuclear cells (PBMCs), obtained when the disease was refractory, from a patient treated with antithyroid drugs. The receptors derive from a female donor with Graves disease.

This clonotype came up a few times. The chain uses TRBV13 and TRBJ1-2; D is perhaps TRBD1 (5 bases). Germline CDR1 is PRHDT and CDR2 is FYEKMQ (reference sequence). This CDR3 contains 17 residues. Trimming took 3 bases from V and 1 from J, leaving 18 bases between them. This chain's CDR3 is CASSLTPFGGVNYGYTF. As DNA, the CDR3 is TGTGCCAGCAGCTTGACTCCGTTTGGGGGAGTTAACTATGGCTACACCTTC.

The table lists this clonotype with many counts. The rearrangement links TRBV7-8 to TRBJ2-5, with D possibly called TRBD1 or TRBD2 (5 bases each). Germline CDR1 is SGHVS and CDR2 is FQNEAQ. The CDR3 is made up of 13 amino acids. The V end lost 4 bases, the J end lost 5 bases, and 11 bases lay between the germline ends. This CDR3 is CASSYGTLETQYF. Written as DNA, the CDR3 is TGTGCCAGCAGCTATGGGACCTTGGAGACCCAGTACTTC.

This clonotype occurred many times. The chain recombines TRBV7-9 with TRBJ2-7, with a tentative D call TRBD2 (5 bases). The CDR3 runs 14 residues. Germline assignment: CDR1 SEHNR and CDR2 FQNEAQ (reference sequence). V lost 4 bases and J lost 2, with 12 bases in between. As DNA, the CDR3 is TGTGCCAGCAGCTCCCGCGGTAGCGCCTACGAGCAGTACTTC. Translating gives CASSSRGSAYEQYF.

The sample holds a few counts of this clonotype. This chain uses TRBV12-5 with TRBJ2-7; 9 bases are shared with TRBD1. Germline CDR1 reads LGHNT; CDR2 reads FRNRAP. This CDR3 contains 19 residues. With 5 bases clipped from V and 4 bases from J, the junction kept 21 bases outside the gene matches. CDR3 nucleotide sequence: TGTGCTAGTGGTAACCGCCGGGACAGGGTTGGCCTCAACTCTTACGAGCAGTACTTC. Its protein is CASGNRRDRVGLNSYEQYF.

The chain is built from TRBV27 and TRBJ2-1; 14 positions match TRBD2. V shed 5 bases, J shed 4 bases, and the junction held 4 bases outside the gene matches. CDR1 is MNHEY, CDR2 SMNVEV, per germline (reference sequence). The CDR3 has 16 amino acids. DNA of the CDR3: TGTGCCAGCAGTCCAAGGACTAGCGGGAGGTACAATGAGCAGTTCTTC. Protein product: CASSPRTSGRYNEQFF.

This clonotype showed up many times. The chain recombines TRBV6-5 with TRBJ2-5; the match to TRBD1 covers 8 bases. The CDR3 consists of 15 residues. Germline CDR1 MNHEY, CDR2 SVGAGI. V was clipped by 0 bases and J by 4 bases; unmatched bases: 4. CDR3 residues: CASSYSGGTGETQYF. The CDR3 region has the DNA TGTGCCAGCAGTTACTCCGGCGGGACAGGAGAGACCCAGTACTTC.

This clonotype was seen a handful of times. V and J are TRBV9 and TRBJ2-2; 7 bases line up with TRBD1. V shed 3 bases, J shed 0 bases, and the junction held 2 bases outside the gene matches. The V gene's germline CDR1 is SGDLS and CDR2 YYNGEE. This CDR3 has 15 residues. In DNA form, the CDR3 reads TGTGCCAGCAGCGGGACAGGTGCGAACACCGGGGAGCTGTTTTTT. It codes for CASSGTGANTGELFF.

This clonotype was counted at least ten times. The chain recombines TRBV6-1 with TRBJ2-5; 7 bases match TRBD1. The length of the CDR3 is 13 residues. V was pared by 6 bases and J by 2 bases, with 3 bases of the junction left unmatched. Germline V gives CDR1 MNHNS, CDR2 SASEGT. As DNA, the CDR3 is TGTGCCAGCAGGGGGACAGAGCAAGAGACCCAGTACTTC. This translates into CASRGTEQETQYF.

This clonotype was counted ten times or more. The CDR3 DNA sequence: TGTGCCAGCAGCAGGACTAACTACGAGCAGTACTTC. It is translated as CASSRTNYEQYF. This chain joins TRBV28 and TRBJ2-7; D may be TRBD2 (6 bases). Germline values: CDR1 MDHEN, CDR2 SYDVKM. The CDR3 is 12 residues long. The V end lost 6 bases, the J end lost 3 bases, and 9 bases lay between the germline ends.

This clonotype was seen only once. This rearrangement joins TRBV25-1 to TRBJ1-6; the D is unclear. From germline, CDR1 is MGHDK and CDR2 SYGVNS. The V end was cut by 8 bases, the J end by 6 bases, with 11 bases between. This CDR3 region has 13 residues. The CDR3 here is CASSRLGNSPLHF. The CDR3 DNA reads TGTGCCAGCTCCCGGCTCGGTAATTCACCCCTCCACTTT.

This clonotype was seen only a few times. The rearrangement joins TRBV9 to TRBJ2-7, with D hard to call. Trimming removed 2 bases from V and 0 bases from J, with 12 bases in between. The CDR3 length is 15 residues. From germline, CDR1 is SGDLS and CDR2 YYNGEE. The CDR3 nucleotides read TGTGCCAGCAGCGTTGGTGACGCAAGCTCCTACGAGCAGTACTTC. It codes for CASSVGDASSYEQYF.

This clonotype showed up just a few times. The V call is TRBV20-1, the J call TRBJ1-1, with D possibly matching TRBD1 (6 bases). Germline CDR1 DFQATT, CDR2 SNEGSKA (reference sequence). The CDR3 contains 12 residues. V was clipped by 0 bases and J by 9 bases, with 11 bases between them. CDR3 in DNA: TGCAGTGCTAGAGACCGAGGGGGAAAAGCTTTCTTT. This gives the protein CSARDRGGKAFF.

The CDR3 reads CASSPSGGAAGNEQFF. The CDR3, as DNA: TGTGCCAGCAGCCCTAGTGGGGGGGCAGCCGGCAATGAGCAGTTCTTC. The chain combines TRBV11-2 with TRBJ2-1, with a weak D call TRBD2 (7 bases). The germline V gene has CDR1 SGHAT and CDR2 FQNNGV. The CDR3 loop spans 16 amino acids. V shed 5 bases and J shed 6 bases, with 20 bases lying between them.

This clonotype was found many times. The chain joins TRBV2 to TRBJ2-7, with D perhaps TRBD1 or TRBD2 (6 bases each). The germline gives CDR1 SNHLY, CDR2 FYNNEI. This CDR3 comprises 16 residues. Trimming removed 4 bases from V and 6 bases from J, with 22 bases in between. The CDR3 reads CASSAPLQGLEGEQYF. CDR3 DNA: TGTGCCAGCAGTGCCCCCTTACAGGGATTGGAGGGCGAGCAGTACTTC.

This clonotype was seen a few times. The chain has TRBV6-1 and TRBJ1-5; D may be TRBD1 (5 bases). The CDR3 runs to 14 residues. The V end lost 2 bases, the J end lost 6 bases, and 11 bases lay between the germline ends. CDR1 is MNHNS, CDR2 SASEGT, per germline. The CDR3 loop is CASSEPRAGQPQHF. CDR3 bases: TGTGCCAGCAGTGAACCCAGGGCGGGTCAGCCCCAGCATTTT.

The rearrangement links TRBV9 to TRBJ1-3, with D perhaps TRBD1 (5 bases). The CDR3 spans 16 residues. The germline CDR1 and CDR2 sequences are SGDLS and YYNGEE. The ends were cut back, 0 bases at V and 0 bases at J, with 10 bases in the middle. The CDR3 DNA follows: TGTGCCAGCAGCGTAGGGACATCGGGCTCTGGAAACACCATATATTTT. Translated, it gives CASSVGTSGSGNTIYF.